A selection of T cell receptor beta chains follows, all from one sample in a study of shared clonotypes between healthy human individuals. Assay: immunoSEQ multiplex PCR; the TCRdb copy retains only in-frame clones and omits some. The sample yields 2 million to 2.5 million clones, approximately 96% seen once. The specimen was naive CD4+ T cells sorted from blood. These receptor sequences come from a man younger than 30 in good health. CDR3s include the opening cysteine and the closing phenylalanine or tryptophan. D genes are given only for firm matches. Some rows mark clone size as missing; the rest say once, few, many or name a class of expanded clone.

CDR3nt: TGTGCCACCAGCCGAGAGAGAGCTAGCGGGGGGACGTATACGCAGTATTTT; CDR3aa: CATSRERASGGTYTQYF; abundance: NA; j_gene: TRBJ2-3; d_gene: TRBD2; v_gene: TRBV15
CDR3nt: TGTGCCTGGAGGAACCGGGGACAGCCGCTATCTCCAAGCTCCTATAATTCACCCCTCCACTTT; CDR3aa: CAWRNRGQPLSPSSYNSPLHF; abundance: once; j_gene: TRBJ1-6; d_gene: TRBD1; v_gene: TRBV30
CDR3nt: TGTGCCACCGGACTAGGAAATAGCTATGAGCAGTTCTTC; CDR3aa: CATGLGNSYEQFF; abundance: NA; j_gene: TRBJ2-1; d_gene: TRBD2; v_gene: TRBV10-3
CDR3nt: TGTGCCAGCAGCTTCCTCTCCTACGAGCAGTACTTC; CDR3aa: CASSFLSYEQYF; abundance: NA; j_gene: TRBJ2-7; d_gene: NA; v_gene: TRBV11-2
CDR3nt: TGTGCCAGCTCACCGGGACTAGCGGAGGGGGCCTCGAATGAGCAGTTCTTC; CDR3aa: CASSPGLAEGASNEQFF; abundance: NA; j_gene: TRBJ2-1; d_gene: TRBD2; v_gene: TRBV18
CDR3nt: TGTGCCAGCAGCTTAGTTCAGGGTAGCGGGGTGGAGACCCAGTACTTC; CDR3aa: CASSLVQGSGVETQYF; abundance: NA; j_gene: TRBJ2-5; d_gene: TRBD2; v_gene: TRBV11-2
CDR3nt: TGTGCCAGTACCCAGGGGGCTCGGGAAAAACTGTTTTTT; CDR3aa: CASTQGAREKLFF; abundance: NA; j_gene: TRBJ1-4; d_gene: TRBD1; v_gene: TRBV7-9
CDR3nt: TGTGCCAGCAGCCCTTCCCTCCGCACAACTACCTACGAGCAGTACTTC; CDR3aa: CASSPSLRTTTYEQYF; abundance: NA; j_gene: TRBJ2-7; d_gene: NA; v_gene: TRBV11-2
CDR3nt: TGCGCCAGCAGCTCGGACAGATACGAGCAGTACTTC; CDR3aa: CASSSDRYEQYF; abundance: NA; j_gene: TRBJ2-7; d_gene: NA; v_gene: TRBV5-1
CDR3nt: TGTGCCTGGACTAGCGGGAAAGCGGAGACCCAGTACTTC; CDR3aa: CAWTSGKAETQYF; abundance: NA; j_gene: TRBJ2-5; d_gene: TRBD2; v_gene: TRBV30
CDR3nt: TGTGCCAGCAGCTTCGGACAGGGGGATGGCTACACCTTC; CDR3aa: CASSFGQGDGYTF; abundance: NA; j_gene: TRBJ1-2; d_gene: TRBD1; v_gene: TRBV5-4
CDR3nt: TGTGCCAGCTCAAGAAACCGCAACTCCTACGAGCAGTACTTC; CDR3aa: CASSRNRNSYEQYF; abundance: once; j_gene: TRBJ2-7; d_gene: NA; v_gene: TRBV18
CDR3nt: TGTGCCTGGAGTGCGGGACAGGGGAATCAGCCCCAGCATTTT; CDR3aa: CAWSAGQGNQPQHF; abundance: NA; j_gene: TRBJ1-5; d_gene: TRBD1; v_gene: TRBV30
CDR3nt: TGTGCCAGCAGCGTAGCTAGTTACAGGGACAATGAGCAGTTCTTC; CDR3aa: CASSVASYRDNEQFF; abundance: once; j_gene: TRBJ2-1; d_gene: NA; v_gene: TRBV9
CDR3nt: TGTGCCAGCAGTGGGGCTGGGACCCAGTACTTC; CDR3aa: CASSGAGTQYF; abundance: NA; j_gene: TRBJ2-5; d_gene: NA; v_gene: TRBV6-1
CDR3nt: TGTGCCAGCAGTTACCTAGAACAGGGGAACTATGGCTACACCTTC; CDR3aa: CASSYLEQGNYGYTF; abundance: once; j_gene: TRBJ1-2; d_gene: TRBD1; v_gene: TRBV6-6
CDR3nt: TGTGCGCTAAGGTTCGCCTACGAGCAGTACTTC; CDR3aa: CALRFAYEQYF; abundance: NA; j_gene: TRBJ2-7; d_gene: NA; v_gene: TRBV30
CDR3nt: TGTGCCATCAGTGAGGGCGGGAGGGCCATCGAGCAGTACTTC; CDR3aa: CAISEGGRAIEQYF; abundance: NA; j_gene: TRBJ2-7; d_gene: TRBD2; v_gene: TRBV10-3
CDR3nt: TGTGCCAGCAGCCCTAACACCCAAAGCTCTGGAAACACCATATATTTT; CDR3aa: CASSPNTQSSGNTIYF; abundance: NA; j_gene: TRBJ1-3; d_gene: NA; v_gene: TRBV9
CDR3nt: TGTGCCACCCAAAGGGCTAGCGGGAGGGCCCCGGTTCAAGAGACCCAGTACTTC; CDR3aa: CATQRASGRAPVQETQYF; abundance: NA; j_gene: TRBJ2-5; d_gene: TRBD2; v_gene: TRBV11-2